This T cell receptor (beta chain) came from a study of monozygotic twins with inflammatory bowel disease. Template-switch reactions added UMIs with a 6-nucleotide sample barcode. TCRdb re-called the 5' RACE reads and gives one entry per CDR3 protein, without DNA. The clone table shows 400,000 or so distinct CDR3 sequences, with the ten largest holding approximately 2.4%. This CDR3 is 14 amino acids long. Germline assignment: CDR1 SGHRS and CDR2 YFSETQ. Source material: blood. This TCR came from a human donor with ulcerative colitis or Crohn's disease, or a healthy co-twin of an affected twin (not recorded which). The rearrangement links TRBV5-1 to TRBJ2-7; the D call from TCRdb, TRBD1, cannot be confirmed without DNA. The chain's CDR3 is CASSAQGAPYEQYF. The complete variable domain, with remaining parts taken from reference TRBV5-1 and TRBJ2-7, reads KAGVTQTPRYLIKTRGQQVTLSCSPISGHRSVSWYQQTPGQGLQFLFEYFSETQRNKGNFPGRFSGRQFSNSRSEMNVSTLELGDSALYLCASSAQGAPYEQYFGPGTRLTVT.